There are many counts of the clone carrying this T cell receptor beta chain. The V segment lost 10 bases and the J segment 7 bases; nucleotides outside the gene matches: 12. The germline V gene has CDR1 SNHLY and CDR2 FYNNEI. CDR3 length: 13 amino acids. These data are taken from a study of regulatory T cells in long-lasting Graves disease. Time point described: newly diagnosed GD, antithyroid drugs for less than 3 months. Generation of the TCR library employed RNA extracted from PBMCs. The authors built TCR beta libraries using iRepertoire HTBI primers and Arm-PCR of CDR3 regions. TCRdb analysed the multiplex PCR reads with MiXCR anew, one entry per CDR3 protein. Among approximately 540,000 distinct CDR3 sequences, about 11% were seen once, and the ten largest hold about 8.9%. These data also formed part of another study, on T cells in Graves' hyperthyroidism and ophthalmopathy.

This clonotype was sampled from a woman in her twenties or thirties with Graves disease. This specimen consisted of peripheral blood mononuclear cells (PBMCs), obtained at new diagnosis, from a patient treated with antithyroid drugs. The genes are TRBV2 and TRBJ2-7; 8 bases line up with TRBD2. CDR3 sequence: CATQLAEVREQYF. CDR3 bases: TGTGCCACCCAACTAGCGGAGGTTCGGGAGCAGTACTTC.